Given below is one T cell receptor beta chain in context. Study processing details: Amplified reference gene primers provided the basis for estimating nucleated cell counts. Profiling relied on immunoSEQ multiplex PCR, and the TCRdb table lists in-frame clones only, not all of them. V and J calls and clone size are those listed in that table; D and trimming were worked out from the DNA. The repertoire consists of over 250,000 clones, with roughly nine tenths occurring once and the leading ten covering around 2.5%. The sample is drawn from a study of blood T cell repertoires in COVID-19. Study-wide background: T cells, B-cell-depleted T cells, or PBMCs provided the cDNA or gDNA that served as material.

This CDR3 region has 17 residues. V lost 6 bases and J lost 3, with 23 bases in between. The germline gives CDR1 SNHLY, CDR2 FYNNEI. Clinical histories supplied by participants themselves formed the basis of cohort assignment. Cohort 3 recovery required two negative PCRs, clearance, or symptom resolution. This chain joins TRBV2 and TRBJ1-2, with D perhaps TRBD1 (6 bases). Specimen: PBMCs or T cells enriched from blood (not recorded which). The receptor comes from a man between 60 and 75 years old who had recovered from COVID-19. The CDR3 nucleotides are TGTGCCAGCAGAGCCGGTACCGGGACTAGGGGGTACTATGGCTACACCTTC. It codes for CASRAGTGTRGYYGYTF.